This TCR beta chain came from a study of T cells in Graves' hyperthyroidism and ophthalmopathy (dated by TCRdb to the late 2010s). A note on the overall study: Peripheral blood was sampled at the time of initial diagnosis, prior to any treatment. The 90 to 100 discovery patients were randomly split 7:3 into training and test sets. Once sampling was done, hyperthyroidism patients were given methimazole at a starting dose of 30 mg daily, whereas ophthalmopathy patients were given high-dose intravenous methylprednisolone. The paper reports TCR Vbeta CDR3 sequencing of more than 120 peripheral blood samples: approximately 41 ophthalmopathy, around 80 hyperthyroidism and 17 progressor patients. Whether ophthalmopathy could be predicted prospectively was tested in an independent validation cohort made up of 18 to 20 hyperthyroidism patients plus 17 patients who later progressed to ophthalmopathy. TCR V-J signatures able to tell the groups apart were searched for in a discovery cohort of approximately 95 patients, of whom fewer than 45 had Graves' ophthalmopathy and around 57 had stable Graves' hyperthyroidism. In roughly six Graves' hyperthyroidism patients, the study also compared T-cell repertoires from thyroid tissue with T-cell repertoires from blood. What the work shows at the level of the full study, not this receptor alone: A 13 V-J signature model separated ophthalmopathy from stable hyperthyroidism, with approximately 87% sensitivity and roughly 81% specificity in cross-validation and 80%/75% in testing. Sample size was not statistically predetermined, and blinding of investigators to group allocation was not performed. Blood samples also contained most of the expanded thyroid clonotypes (frequency above 0.001), which suggests that blood repertoires may reflect thyroid immune responses. During validation, the model predicted progression to ophthalmopathy a median of approximately 6.5 months ahead of onset, with 70.59% sensitivity and 72.22% specificity.

Amplification of TCR beta CDR3 regions was carried out from RNA transcripts. The TCR CDR3 was subjected to a first round of RT-PCR using the HTBI primer set and the Qiagen OneStep RT-PCR kit. A second multiplex PCR round built the libraries, followed by size selection and purification. The libraries were sequenced on an Illumina HiSeq2000 using paired-end 100 bp reads. Per the source publication's procedure: SOAPnuke was used to process the raw data, with reads discarded if the reads contained adapters or uncalled bases, had a mean Phred below 15, or lacked an exact constant-primer or identifier match. COPE v1.2.5 was used to merge high-quality paired reads, and clonotypes were defined as unique nucleotide sequences. MiTCR v1.1 was used to align the clonotypes against IMGT TRBV, TRBD and TRBJ reference segments. Analysis was restricted to V-J combinations with a frequency above 0.0001, which covered 99.2% of repertoires. A TCS score was defined as the ratio between F50 (clonal expansion) and ExV (chaos), using BLOSUM62-based TCRdist between CDR3 peptides within each V-J. Welch's t-statistics and random forest reduced around 550 V-J features to 13, which were used in a naive Bayes classifier (R e1071). TCRdb took the public reads, trimmed them with fastp at Q25, ran MiXCR for clone calling and kept in-frame beta chains. Identical CDR3 proteins give one entry, which carries the most common genes and DNA. The V and J calls follow TCRdb's processing rather than the paper's. A total of about 300,000 distinct CDR3 sequences appear in this sample, roughly 15% of them only once. The top ten clones comprise roughly 33% of the sample.

This clonotype occurred many times. Its recognized antigen is unknown. No base quality information exists; no much larger clone differs at one position. Stable Graves' hyperthyroidism was defined as the absence of progression to ophthalmopathy over 18 months of follow-up. Hyperthyroidism patients were aged 18 to 65 years and newly diagnosed, with disease duration of less than 2 months. The study excluded patients with uncontrolled infections, other autoimmune diseases, pregnancy or lactation. Diagnoses were based on clinical symptoms, serum thyroxine and TRAb, thyroid ultrasound and orbital computed tomography. PBMCs were isolated from 7.5 to 10 ml of fresh peripheral blood by Ficoll-Paque density gradient centrifugation. Total RNA was extracted with Trizol reagent, and quality was checked on an Agilent 2100 Bioanalyzer. The CDR3, cysteine through phenylalanine, is 14 amino acids long. Only the CDR3 part of the read is kept: 42 bases, read in frame from the first base. The germline V gene (reference sequence) yields SEHNR for CDR1 and FQNEAQ for CDR2. V is pared back by 3 bases and J by 4 bases, with 11 bases lying between the germline termini.

The chain is assembled from TRBV7-9 and TRBJ2-3, with the D gene not confidently named. This sequence originates from a man between 25 and 39 years old with Graves' hyperthyroidism. The specimen sequenced was blood. The sequenced DNA is TGTGCCAGCAGCTTTGCACTCCAACCAGATACGCAGTATTTT. This sequence encodes CASSFALQPDTQYF.